This T cell receptor (beta chain) was sequenced during a study of beta chain features in type 1 diabetes. Study-wide background: Examination covered approximately 100 million sorted cells spanning all samples. Study results and limitations: Short templates might get an advantage during PCR, and this would be equal in patients and controls. Within each of all four CD4+ subsets, Type 1 diabetes patients had TCRB CDR3s that were moderately but significantly shorter.

Naive, central memory, regulatory and stem cell-like memory cells within the CD4+ compartment were sorted using CD45RO/CCR7/CD25/CD127/CD95/CD27. The CDR3 is made up of 15 amino acids. Between the trimmed V and J ends, which lost 7 bases and 5 bases, there was a span of 21 bases. Looked up from germline, CDR1 is MDHEN and CDR2 is SYDVKM. Isolated RNA was reverse transcribed in full, so expressed TCRB transcripts were sequenced. The average output of naive, central memory and regulatory T cell samples was roughly 3.6 million reads. The data were produced by immunoSEQ multiplex PCR, yet TCRdb's version contains in-frame clones alone and is incomplete. The sample carries 600,000 to 700,000 clones, 9.5% to 15% recorded once. This clone came up a few times. The antigen is not known.

This clonotype was obtained from a man under 40 with type 1 diabetes. The sequencing input was naive CD4+ T cells from blood. V gene TRBV28 combines with J gene TRBJ2-7; maybe TRBD1 (6 bases). CDR3 coding DNA: TGTGCCAGCATCCCTTGGGGGCCTCAAGGCCACGAGCAGTACTTC. This codes for CASIPWGPQGHEQYF.